These T cell receptor beta chains were read from a single sample in a study of cytomegalovirus exposure and HLA in healthy donors. Here immunoSEQ multiplex PCR was the method, and the copy in TCRdb shows in-frame clones only, minus some. The sample shows 100,000 or so clones, 65% to 85% of them seen only once. The sample comprised PBMCs. These receptors were obtained from a woman aged 40 to 50 in good health and CMV-seronegative. Each CDR3 is given with its conserved first and last residue. Fields, in order: V gene, J gene, CDR3 protein.

TRBV7-7,TRBJ2-3,CASSSASSSTDTQYF
TRBV7-2,TRBJ1-5,CASSPRTGPSNQPQHF
TRBV19,TRBJ1-4,CASSGQGGATNEKLFF
TRBV6-5,TRBJ2-7,CASSRRAASGYEQYF
TRBV5-1,TRBJ1-4,CASSLEQGKSEKLFF
TRBV30,TRBJ1-4,CAWGGQDREKLFF
TRBV10-3,TRBJ2-7,CAISSPDRPAYEQYF
TRBV9,TRBJ2-1,CASSSLPVPDEQFF
TRBV6-5,TRBJ2-7,CASSTPRGGAYEQYF
TRBV20-1,TRBJ1-5,CSARADQPQHF
TRBV5-6,TRBJ2-5,CASSSAGSQETQYF
TRBV5-1,TRBJ2-2,CASSLSGDRAGELFF
TRBV5-4,TRBJ2-7,CASSPQGAVAYEQYF
TRBV28,TRBJ2-3,CASSVRDRATDTQYF
TRBV7-9,-,CASSPPFGREGPFEQYF